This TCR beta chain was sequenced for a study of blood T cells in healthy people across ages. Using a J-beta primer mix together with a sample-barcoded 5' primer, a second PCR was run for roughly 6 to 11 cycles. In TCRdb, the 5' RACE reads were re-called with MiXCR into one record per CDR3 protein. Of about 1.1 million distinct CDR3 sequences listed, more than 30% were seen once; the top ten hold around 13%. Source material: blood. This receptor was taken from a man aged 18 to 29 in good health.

The CDR3 sequence: CASSPPQGMNTEAFF. CDR3 in DNA: TGTGCCAGCAGCCCTCCACAGGGAATGAACACTGAAGCTTTCTTT. This chain joins TRBV7-2 and TRBJ1-1; D is possibly TRBD1 (6 bases). The CDR3 length is 15 residues. Per germline, CDR1 SGHTA and CDR2 FQGNSA. Trimming removed 5 bases from V and 0 bases from J, with 13 bases in between.